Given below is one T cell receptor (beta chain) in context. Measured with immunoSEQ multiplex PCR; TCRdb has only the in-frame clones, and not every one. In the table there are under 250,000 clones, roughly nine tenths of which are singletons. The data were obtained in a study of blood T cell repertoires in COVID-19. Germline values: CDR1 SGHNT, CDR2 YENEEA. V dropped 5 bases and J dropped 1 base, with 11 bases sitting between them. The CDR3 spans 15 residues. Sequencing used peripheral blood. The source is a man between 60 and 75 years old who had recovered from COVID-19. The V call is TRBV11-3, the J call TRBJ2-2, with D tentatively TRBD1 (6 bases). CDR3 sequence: CASSRGQRNTGELFF. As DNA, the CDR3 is TGTGCCAGCAGCCGCGGACAGCGGAACACCGGGGAGCTGTTTTTT.